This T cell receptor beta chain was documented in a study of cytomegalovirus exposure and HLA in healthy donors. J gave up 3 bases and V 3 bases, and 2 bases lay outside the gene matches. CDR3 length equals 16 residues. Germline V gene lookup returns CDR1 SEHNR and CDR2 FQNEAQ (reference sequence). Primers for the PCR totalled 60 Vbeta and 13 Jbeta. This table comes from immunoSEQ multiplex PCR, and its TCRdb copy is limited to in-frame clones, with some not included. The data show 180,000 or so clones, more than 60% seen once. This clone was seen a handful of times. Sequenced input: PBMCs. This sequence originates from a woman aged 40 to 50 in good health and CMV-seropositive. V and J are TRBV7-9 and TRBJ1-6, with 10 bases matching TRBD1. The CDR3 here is CASSLGQGFYNSPLHF. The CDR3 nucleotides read TGTGCCAGCAGCTTGGGACAGGGGTTCTATAATTCACCCCTCCACTTT.